This T cell receptor (beta chain) was identified during a study of blood T cell repertoires in COVID-19. Overall study: From the United States, Italy and Spain came samples of acute and convalescent COVID-19. The cDNA or gDNA used as material had been derived from T cells, B-cell-depleted T cells, or PBMCs.

As originally analysed: Nucleated cell number was recorded as an estimate derived from reference gene primer amplification. Libraries were prepared by immunoSEQ multiplex PCR; TCRdb keeps only in-frame clonotypes and omits some of them. V and J calls and clone size are those listed in that table; D and trimming were worked out from the DNA. This table holds approximately 75,000 clones, 75% to 90% found once. Seattle researchers signed up patients amid active infection and tracked them longitudinally. Deletions cut 5 bases from V and 4 bases from J, with 9 bases between. This CDR3 spans 13 amino acids. Germline lookup yields CDR1 LNHDA and CDR2 SQIVND (reference sequence).

The source is a man at least 80 years old with COVID-19, enrolled during active disease. Sequencing used peripheral blood. The chain uses TRBV19 and TRBJ1-3; D perhaps matches TRBD1 (5 bases). DNA of the CDR3: TGTGCCAGTAGTCCAAGGGGAGGAAACACCATATATTTT. Translation gives CASSPRGGNTIYF.